A selection of T cell receptor beta chains follows, all from one sample in a study of T-cell reconstitution after alpha-beta-depleted transplantation in children. TCRdb ran MiXCR on the PCR reads and lists one entry per CDR3 protein. The profile covers roughly 340,000 distinct CDR3 sequences, with 16% appearing a single time and about 41% taken by the ten largest. This specimen was PBMCs, mostly from graft donor cells, taken 360 days after TCRalphabeta/CD19-depleted stem cell transplant. The source of these receptors is a male patient under 10 years old who had a stem cell transplant for acute lymphoblastic leukemia, so the T cells may come from the graft donor. Each CDR3 is given with its conserved first and last residue. D genes are given only for firm matches. Expanded clones get a size class; other rows say once, few or many, or leave the size out.

TRBJ2-5 | TRBD1 | . | TRBV4-1 | CASSPLQGDQETQYF | TGCGCCAGCAGCCCGTTACAGGGGGACCAAGAGACCCAGTACTTC
TRBJ2-5 | . | . | TRBV20-1 | CSARGGPWGGTQYF | TGCAGTGCTAGAGGGGGGCCCTGGGGTGGGACCCAGTACTTC
TRBJ2-5 | . | . | TRBV27 | CASSSSDRLETQYF | TGTGCCAGCAGTTCTTCCGACAGGCTGGAGACCCAGTACTTC
TRBJ2-5 | . | few | TRBV30 | CAWSQSGTQYF | TGTGCCTGGAGTCAATCCGGTACCCAGTACTTC
TRBJ2-7 | . | many | TRBV20-1 | CSARSTWQGVYEQYF | TGCAGTGCTCGCTCTACCTGGCAGGGCGTGTACGAGCAGTACTTC
TRBJ1-1 | . | many | TRBV5-1 | CASRRGTQVGTVNTEAFF | TGCGCCAGCAGAAGGGGGACCCAGGTCGGGACGGTGAACACTGAAGCTTTCTTT
TRBJ2-3 | TRBD2 | . | TRBV5-1 | CASSLVLAGDTDTQYF | TGCGCCAGCAGCTTGGTCCTAGCGGGAGACACAGATACGCAGTATTTT
TRBJ2-1 | TRBD2 | many | TRBV9 | CASSVGGNSYNEQFF | TGTGCCAGCAGCGTGGGAGGGAACTCCTACAATGAGCAGTTCTTC
TRBJ2-3 | . | . | TRBV28 | CASSLFGDTQYF | TGTGCCAGCAGTTTGTTCGGTGATACGCAGTATTTT
TRBJ2-2 | . | few | TRBV15 | CATSSYQNTGELFF | TGTGCCACCAGCAGTTACCAGAACACCGGGGAGCTGTTTTTT
TRBJ2-2 | TRBD1 | . | TRBV24-1 | CATSDPGQAGTGELFF | TGTGCCACCAGTGATCCGGGACAGGCGGGCACCGGGGAGCTGTTTTTT
TRBJ2-5 | . | . | TRBV15 | CATSRVAYQETQYF | TGTGCCACCAGCAGAGTCGCTTACCAAGAGACCCAGTACTTC
TRBJ2-7 | . | . | TRBV28 | CASSSLFNWGGLGEQYF | TGTGCCAGCAGTTCTTTGTTCAACTGGGGAGGATTAGGGGAGCAGTACTTC
TRBJ2-4 | TRBD1 | many | TRBV5-1 | CASSQTGVKNIQYF | TGCGCCAGCAGCCAAACAGGGGTCAAAAACATTCAGTACTTC
TRBJ2-5 | . | few | TRBV4-1 | CASSQPVGRGGPGTQYF | TGCGCCAGCAGCCAACCCGTGGGGAGAGGGGGACCGGGGACCCAGTACTTC
TRBJ2-7 | . | . | TRBV29-1 | CSVASAYEQYF | TGCAGCGTTGCCAGCGCCTACGAGCAGTACTTC
TRBJ2-7 | TRBD2 | few | TRBV14 | CASSPGTSGEWWMVEQYF | TGTGCCAGCAGCCCCGGGACTAGCGGGGAATGGTGGATGGTCGAGCAGTACTTC
TRBJ2-1 | TRBD2 | . | TRBV7-8 | CASKPGGTSGSSYNEQFF | TGTGCCAGCAAACCAGGGGGGACTAGCGGGAGCTCCTACAATGAGCAGTTCTTC
TRBJ2-1 | . | . | TRBV29-1 | CSVISRDKAYNEQFF | TGCAGCGTTATTTCCCGGGACAAGGCTTACAATGAGCAGTTCTTC
TRBJ2-7 | TRBD2 | few | TRBV20-1 | CSARPGTSISYEQYF | TGCAGTGCTAGACCTGGGACTAGCATCTCCTACGAGCAGTACTTC
TRBJ2-3 | TRBD1 | . | TRBV2 | CASTFTRTGPGTDTQYF | TGTGCCAGCACCTTCACCCGGACAGGGCCCGGCACAGATACGCAGTATTTT
TRBJ2-3 | TRBD2 | . | TRBV7-9 | CASSLGMLAESTDTQYF | TGTGCCAGCAGCTTAGGGATGCTAGCGGAGAGCACAGATACGCAGTATTTT
TRBJ2-1 | . | . | TRBV28 | CASSLRQGTTYNEQFF | TGTGCCAGCAGTTTACGACAGGGGACTACCTACAATGAGCAGTTCTTC
TRBJ2-2 | TRBD2 | . | TRBV2 | CASTGAGLSGELFF | TGTGCCAGCACTGGAGCGGGGCTCTCCGGGGAGCTGTTTTTT
TRBJ2-3 | . | once | TRBV4-2 | CASSQDLTGTSTDTQYF | TGTGCCAGCAGCCAAGATCTAACGGGAACTAGCACAGATACGCAGTATTTT
TRBJ1-5 | . | few | TRBV6-2/TRBV6-3 | CASSYSRMGASNQPQHF | TGTGCCAGCAGTTACTCGAGGATGGGGGCCAGCAATCAGCCCCAGCATTTT
TRBJ2-3 | TRBD2 | few | TRBV29-1 | CSVEAGYSGIGTDTQYF | TGCAGCGTTGAAGCCGGTTATAGCGGGATCGGCACAGATACGCAGTATTTT
TRBJ2-4 | . | . | TRBV20-1 | CSARGLIKNIQYF | TGCAGTGCTAGAGGCCTGATCAAAAACATTCAGTACTTC
TRBJ2-7 | . | . | TRBV6-2/TRBV6-3 | CASSYSQGPYEQYF | TGTGCCAGCAGTTACTCCCAGGGACCCTACGAGCAGTACTTC
TRBJ1-4 | TRBD1 | few | TRBV20-1 | CSATPPGGENEKLFF | TGCAGTGCTACGCCCCCAGGGGGCGAGAATGAAAAACTGTTTTTT
TRBJ2-1 | . | many | TRBV19 | CASSIGIGSNEQFF | TGTGCCAGTAGTATCGGGATCGGATCAAATGAGCAGTTCTTC
TRBJ1-4 | . | . | TRBV12-3/TRBV12-4 | CASSATDRIHEKLFF | TGTGCCAGCAGTGCCACCGACAGGATCCATGAAAAACTGTTTTTT
TRBJ2-3 | TRBD2 | . | TRBV5-1 | CASSTDSGRVGYTQYF | TGCGCCAGCAGCACAGATAGCGGGAGAGTCGGATATACGCAGTATTTT
TRBJ2-2 | TRBD1 | few | TRBV10-3 | CAIRTGGPGRSTGRELFF | TGTGCCATCAGGACAGGGGGACCGGGCAGGAGCACCGGCCGGGAGCTGTTTTTT
TRBJ2-7 | . | many | TRBV20-1 | CSATPPNRGQYF | TGCAGTGCTACCCCGCCCAATCGGGGGCAGTACTTC
TRBJ2-5 | . | . | TRBV29-1 | CSVAAGRVFQETQYF | TGCAGCGTCGCCGCGGGGCGGGTATTCCAAGAGACCCAGTACTTC
TRBJ1-1 | . | few | TRBV10-3 | CAITPWGGTEAFF | TGTGCCATCACCCCGTGGGGGGGCACTGAAGCTTTCTTT
TRBJ2-7 | TRBD1 | . | TRBV5-1 | CASSVTGDSYEQYF | TGCGCCAGCAGCGTGACAGGGGACTCCTACGAGCAGTACTTC
TRBJ2-7 | TRBD1 | few | TRBV20-1 | CSATQPRQGSGEQYF | TGCAGTGCTACCCAACCCCGACAGGGGTCAGGGGAGCAGTACTTC
TRBJ1-2 | TRBD1 | . | TRBV29-1 | CSVSPGQGHGYTF | TGCAGCGTTTCACCGGGACAGGGCCATGGCTACACCTTC
TRBJ2-7 | . | few | TRBV3-1 | CASSPRTGRDEQYF | TGTGCCAGCAGCCCGCGGACAGGGAGGGACGAGCAGTACTTC
TRBJ2-1 | TRBD2 | . | TRBV20-1 | CSAGLAGASYNEQFF | TGCAGTGCTGGACTAGCGGGAGCTTCCTACAATGAGCAGTTCTTC
TRBJ2-3 | TRBD1 | few | TRBV11-2 | CASSLGGQASYTQYF | TGTGCCAGCAGCTTAGGGGGACAGGCTTCGTATACGCAGTATTTT
TRBJ2-7 | TRBD2 | . | TRBV4-2 | CASRQDLAGSGSHRIDEQYF | TGTGCCAGCAGACAAGACTTGGCTGGTAGCGGGAGCCACCGCATCGACGAGCAGTACTTC
TRBJ1-3 | . | few | TRBV4-3 | CASSQDPRQRGAHSGNTIYF | TGCGCCAGCAGCCAAGATCCCCGACAGCGTGGTGCCCACTCTGGAAACACCATATATTTT
TRBJ2-1 | . | . | TRBV7-9 | CASSLAFVGHLENEQFF | TGTGCCAGCAGCTTAGCGTTCGTGGGCCACTTAGAAAATGAGCAGTTCTTC
TRBJ2-7 | . | many | TRBV12-3/TRBV12-4 | CASSFGRVNYEQYF | TGTGCCAGCAGTTTTGGCAGGGTGAACTACGAGCAGTACTTC
TRBJ2-1 | . | . | TRBV11-2 | CASRKRPLGNEQFF | TGTGCCAGCAGAAAGCGCCCGCTCGGGAATGAGCAGTTCTTC
TRBJ2-5 | . | . | TRBV28 | CASRREQTYQETQYF | TGTGCCAGCAGGCGCGAGCAGACGTACCAAGAGACCCAGTACTTC
TRBJ2-5 | TRBD2 | few | TRBV7-9 | CASSPGLAEYQETQYF | TGTGCCAGCTCCCCGGGTCTAGCGGAGTACCAAGAGACCCAGTACTTC